The T cell receptor beta chain under discussion was sequenced for a study of early stage breast cancer tumors. Study-level results: Comparing each tissue with blood distinguished tumor from normal in about 90% of the 16 patients. Tumors had 2.5 to 3-fold higher T cell density and higher clonality than adjacent normal breast tissue.

TCRdb keeps only in-frame clones here, not all; method: immunoSEQ multiplex PCR. Of 25,000 to 35,000 clones in the sample, around three fifths were seen once. V lost 4 bases, J lost 4 bases, and 6 bases stayed unmatched. Germline V gene lookup returns CDR1 LNHDA and CDR2 SQIVND (reference sequence). The CDR3 is 17 amino acids. The count of this clone is one. Antigen unknown. The sequencing sample was made of breast tumor tissue. The receptor's source is a person in their fifties or sixties with breast cancer. The chain carries TRBV19 and TRBJ2-2, with 13 bases matching TRBD2. The CDR3 sequence: CASSTLLAGGRTGELFF. CDR3 nucleotide sequence: TGTGCCAGTAGTACCTTACTAGCGGGAGGGCGCACCGGGGAGCTGTTTTTT.